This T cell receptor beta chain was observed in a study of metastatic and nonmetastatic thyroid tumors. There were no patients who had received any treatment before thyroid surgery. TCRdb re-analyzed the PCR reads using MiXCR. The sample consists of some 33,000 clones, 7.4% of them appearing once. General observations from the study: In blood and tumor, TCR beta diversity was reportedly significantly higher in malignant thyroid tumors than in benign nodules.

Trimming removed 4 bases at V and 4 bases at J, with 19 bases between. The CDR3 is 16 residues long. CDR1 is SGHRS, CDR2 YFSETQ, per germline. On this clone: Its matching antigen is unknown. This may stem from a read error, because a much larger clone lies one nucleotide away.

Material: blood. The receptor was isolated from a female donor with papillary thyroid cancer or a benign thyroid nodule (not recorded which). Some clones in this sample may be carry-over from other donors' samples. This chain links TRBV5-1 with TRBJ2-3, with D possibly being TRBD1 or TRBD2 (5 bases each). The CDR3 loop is CASSLLTILGPDTQYF. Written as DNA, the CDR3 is TGCGCCAGCAGCCTCCTGACTATACTGGGGCCAGATACGCAGTATTTT.